Shown below are 10 T cell receptor beta chains from a single sample sequenced in a study of T cell responses to AZD1222 COVID-19 vaccine. Repertoires were generated with immunoSEQ multiplex PCR, while TCRdb's copy carries only in-frame clones and drops some. The repertoire holds about 130,000 clones, approximately 88% seen once, with under 7% in the top ten. The material was peripheral blood, obtained on day 0 of AZD1222 vaccination. Source of these receptors: an adult in good health.

Only one count was recorded for this clone. V usage is TRBV7-9 and J usage is TRBJ2-1, with TRBD2 matching over 9 bases. This CDR3 has 17 amino acids. J gave up 3 bases and V 5 bases, and 11 bases lay outside the gene matches. CDR1 and CDR2 from the germline V gene are SEHNR and FQNEAQ (reference sequence). CDR3 protein: CASSPFRASGDYNEQFF. DNA for the CDR3: TGTGCCAGCAGCCCATTCCGGGCTAGCGGGGACTACAATGAGCAGTTCTTC.

CDR3 bases: TGTGCCAGCAGTTTACTATCGGGCACTGAAGCTTTCTTT. Translation gives CASSLLSGTEAFF. The rearrangement joins TRBV11-3 to TRBJ1-1; D is uncertain. The germline gives CDR1 SGHNT, CDR2 YENEEA. V lost 6 bases, J lost 4 bases, and 12 bases lay in between. This CDR3 spans 13 amino acids.

The rearrangement links TRBV29-1 to TRBJ2-2; 12 bases are a match to TRBD2. V trimming: 7 bases; J trimming: 4 bases; junction bases outside the gene matches: 4. Looked up from germline, CDR1 is SQVTM and CDR2 is ANQGSEA. The length of the CDR3 is 14 residues. This CDR3 is CSGRTSGTTGELFF. DNA for the CDR3: TGCAGCGGAAGGACTAGCGGGACCACCGGGGAGCTGTTTTTT.

J is TRBJ2-3 and V is TRBV11-2, with D hard to call. The CDR3 covers 15 residues. Germline CDR1 is SGHAT and CDR2 is FQNNGV. V was pared by 2 bases and J by 3 bases, with 12 bases between. The CDR3: CASSLSLGRTDTQYF. The CDR3 nucleotides read TGTGCCAGCAGCTTATCCCTAGGTCGGACAGATACGCAGTATTTT.

In this sample, this clone turned up a few times. This rearrangement joins TRBV28 to TRBJ1-3; TRBD1 might be the D (6 bases). Trimming left V 5 bases short and J 1 base short, with 6 bases between. The germline CDR1 and CDR2 sequences are MDHEN and SYDVKM. There are 13 residues in the CDR3. The CDR3 region has the DNA TGTGCCAGCAGTAGGGGGTCTGGAAACACCATATATTTT. It yields the protein CASSRGSGNTIYF.

V gene TRBV3-1 (or the pseudogene TRBV3-2) combines with J gene TRBJ2-2; D perhaps matches TRBD1 (5 bases). Trimming stripped 10 bases from V and 3 bases from J, with 18 bases between. Germline CDR1 and CDR2: LGHDT and YNNKEL (reference sequence). The CDR3 totals 15 residues. The CDR3 sequence: CATKTGSRDTGELFF. CDR3 sequence (DNA): TGTGCCACCAAGACCGGATCCAGGGACACCGGGGAGCTGTTTTTT.

The J gene is TRBJ1-6, the V gene TRBV14; tentatively, D is TRBD1 (5 bases). The germline V and J ends were trimmed by 4 bases and 4 bases, with 11 bases remaining between them. The CDR3 has 15 amino acids. Germline CDR1 SGHDN, CDR2 FVKESK. The CDR3 DNA reads TGTGCCAGCAGCCCCTCCGGGGCTTATAATTCACCCCTCCACTTT. Encoded protein: CASSPSGAYNSPLHF.

This sequence joins TRBV27 and TRBJ2-3; no firm D call. The CDR3 spans 16 residues. Germline assignment: CDR1 MNHEY and CDR2 SMNVEV (reference sequence). V was shortened by 6 bases and J by 2 bases, with 18 bases between the two germline ends. DNA of the CDR3: TGTGCCAGCAGCCCTGGACCCAGCTGGGCCACAGATACGCAGTATTTT. Encoded protein: CASSPGPSWATDTQYF.

V and J are TRBV7-8 and TRBJ2-1; D perhaps matches TRBD2 (9 bases). Germline CDR1 SGHVS, CDR2 FQNEAQ. CDR3 size: 21 residues. V was pared by 4 bases and J by 5 bases, with 33 bases between. DNA of the CDR3: TGTGCCAGCAGCTCCGTCCCGGGACAGGCGTCCGGGACTAGCTACCACAATGAGCAGTTCTTC. Translating it yields CASSSVPGQASGTSYHNEQFF.

The CDR3 spells CASRPLDSYNEQFF. CDR3 bases: TGTGCCAGCAGACCTCTAGATTCCTACAATGAGCAGTTCTTC. V is TRBV27 and J is TRBJ2-1; D unresolved. Germline V gene sequence: CDR1 MNHEY, CDR2 SMNVEV (reference sequence). This CDR3 has 14 amino acids. V lost 6 bases and J 1 base, leaving 10 bases between the germline ends.